This T cell receptor (beta chain) was found in a study of cytomegalovirus exposure and HLA in healthy donors. The study, taken as a whole, reports: Sequencing depth across donors, presence/absence analyses assumed, was roughly uniform. In terms of immune exposure information, only CMV serostatus was available. Compared with the approximately 680-donor mean, an Asian-associated ancestry cluster reportedly had fewer N-insertions, according to a later analysis.

This clone appeared a single time. The antigen remains undetermined. The PCR used 60 Vbeta and 13 Jbeta primers. Data came from immunoSEQ multiplex PCR; TCRdb stores just in-frame clones and leaves some out. The sample contains a few hundred thousand clones, roughly four fifths of which appear only once. The sample taken for sequencing was PBMCs. This sequence originates from a woman between 55 and 75 years old in good health and CMV-seropositive.

In nucleotides, the CDR3 is TGTGCCAGCAGCCATACCCGAGGGACGAGAGGCGGGAGCTTAACAGATACGCAGTATTTT. This gives the protein CASSHTRGTRGGSLTDTQYF. This chain links TRBV9 with TRBJ2-3, with 7 positions matching TRBD2. The CDR3 extends over 20 amino acids. The junction had 23 bases not matched to a gene; V was cut back by 4 bases and J by 3 bases. CDR1 is SGDLS and CDR2 is YYNGEE in the germline V gene. Complete variable domain (other parts from reference TRBV9 and TRBJ2-3): DSGVTQTPKHLITATGQRVTLRCSPRSGDLSVYWYQQSLDQGLQFLIQYYNGEERAKGNILERFSAQQFPDLHSELNLSSLELGDSALYFCASSHTRGTRGGSLTDTQYFGPGTRLTVL.